This T cell receptor beta chain comes out of a study of CD8 T cells in ankylosing spondylitis. This CDR3 contains 14 residues. The V segment lost 4 bases and the J segment 2 bases; nucleotides outside the gene matches: 3. Looked up from germline, CDR1 is SEHNR and CDR2 is FQNEAQ (reference sequence). MiXCR, applied by TCRdb to the 5' RACE reads, yields one record per CDR3 protein. This sample has around 770,000 distinct CDR3 sequences; 10% to 15% occur once, and the top ten carry just over 0.5%. In this sample, this clonotype turned up a few times. As yet, its antigen is unknown. The study's findings and limits: A motif in TCR beta, a set of roughly eight highly homologous variants, appeared characteristic of ankylosing spondylitis blood.

Sequences were obtained from blood, either unsorted or a sorted T cell fraction (not recorded which). The sequence was collected from a male donor with ankylosing spondylitis. This chain connects TRBV7-9 to TRBJ2-7, with 9 positions matching TRBD1. CDR3 bases: TGTGCCAGCAGCTGGGGACAGGGCCCCTACGAGCAGTACTTC. The encoded protein is CASSWGQGPYEQYF. The variable domain in full, with the rest retrieved from reference TRBV7-9 and TRBJ2-7, is DTGVSQNPRHKITKRGQNVTFRCDPISEHNRLYWYRQTLGQGPEFLTYFQNEAQLEKSRLLSDRFSAERPKGSFSTLEIQRTEQGDSAMYLCASSWGQGPYEQYFGPGTRLTVT.